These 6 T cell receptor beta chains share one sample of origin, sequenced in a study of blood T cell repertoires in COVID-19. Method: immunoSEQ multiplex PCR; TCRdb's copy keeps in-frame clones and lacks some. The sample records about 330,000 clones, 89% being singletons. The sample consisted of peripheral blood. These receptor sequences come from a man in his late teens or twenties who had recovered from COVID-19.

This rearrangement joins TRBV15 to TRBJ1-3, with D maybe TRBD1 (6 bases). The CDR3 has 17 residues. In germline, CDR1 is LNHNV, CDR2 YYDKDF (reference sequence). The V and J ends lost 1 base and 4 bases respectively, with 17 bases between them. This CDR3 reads CATSRGAPGERGNTIYF. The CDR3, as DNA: TGTGCCACCAGCAGAGGCGCACCAGGGGAGAGGGGAAACACCATATATTTT.

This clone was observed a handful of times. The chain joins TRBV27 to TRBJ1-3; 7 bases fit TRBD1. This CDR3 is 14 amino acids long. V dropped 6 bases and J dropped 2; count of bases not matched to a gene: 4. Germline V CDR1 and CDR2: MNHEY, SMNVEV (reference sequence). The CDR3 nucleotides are TGTGCCAGCAGAACAGGGGCAGCTGGAAACACCATATATTTT. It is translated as CASRTGAAGNTIYF.

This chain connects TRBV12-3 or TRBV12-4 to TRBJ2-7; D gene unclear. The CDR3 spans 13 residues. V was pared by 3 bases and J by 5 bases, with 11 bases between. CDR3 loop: CASSLLWSHEQYF. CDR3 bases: TGTGCCAGCAGTTTGTTGTGGAGCCACGAGCAGTACTTC.

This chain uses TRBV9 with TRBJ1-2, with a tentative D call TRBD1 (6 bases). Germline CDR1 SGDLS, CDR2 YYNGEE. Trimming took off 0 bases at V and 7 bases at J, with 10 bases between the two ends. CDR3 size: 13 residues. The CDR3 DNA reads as TGTGCCAGCAGCGTAGAAGGGGGTCTTGGCTACACCTTC. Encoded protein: CASSVEGGLGYTF. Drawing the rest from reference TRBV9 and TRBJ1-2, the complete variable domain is DSGVTQTPKHLITATGQRVTLRCSPRSGDLSVYWYQQSLDQGLQFLIQYYNGEERAKGNILERFSAQQFPDLHSELNLSSLELGDSALYFCASSVEGGLGYTFGSGTRLTVV.

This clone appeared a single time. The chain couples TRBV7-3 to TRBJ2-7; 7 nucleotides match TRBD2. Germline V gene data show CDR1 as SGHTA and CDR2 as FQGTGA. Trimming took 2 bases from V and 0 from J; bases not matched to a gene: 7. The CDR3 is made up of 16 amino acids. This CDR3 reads CASSLVNGGSSYEQYF. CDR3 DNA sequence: TGTGCCAGCAGCTTAGTAAATGGCGGGAGCTCCTACGAGCAGTACTTC.

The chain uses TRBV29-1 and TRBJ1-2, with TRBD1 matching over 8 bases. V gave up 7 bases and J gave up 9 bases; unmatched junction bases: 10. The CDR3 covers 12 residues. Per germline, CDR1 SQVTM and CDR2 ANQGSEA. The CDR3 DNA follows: TGCAGCGCCAACGGACAGGGTGACAGCTACACCTTC. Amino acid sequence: CSANGQGDSYTF.